Below are 19 T cell receptor beta chains sequenced from a single sample in a study of coeliac disease. Here immunoSEQ multiplex PCR was the method, and the copy in TCRdb shows in-frame clones only, minus some. This sample yields roughly 5,200 clones, of which 65% to 80% are seen a single time; approximately 4.6% belongs to the top ten. The sample comprised lamina propria lymphocytes from the gut. The receptors shown here come from a woman younger than 35 with active celiac disease.

This clone was counted once. The chain carries TRBV4-1 and TRBJ2-7; D is unclear. Germline assignment: CDR1 MGHRA and CDR2 YSYEKL. This CDR3 spans 14 amino acids. Deletions cut 1 base from V and 5 bases from J, with 12 bases between. The CDR3 bases are TGCGCCAGCAGCCAAGTAACAGATTTTGACGAGCAGTACTTC. This sequence encodes CASSQVTDFDEQYF.

This chain connects TRBV19 to TRBJ2-3; 11 positions match TRBD2. The CDR3 is 14 residues long. Unmatched junction bases numbered 1, after V lost 6 bases and J lost 2 bases. Looked up from germline, CDR1 is LNHDA and CDR2 is SQIVND (reference sequence). In DNA, the CDR3 is TGTGCCAGTAGACTAGCGGGAGCCACAGATACGCAGTATTTT. Residues: CASRLAGATDTQYF.

The genes are TRBV5-1 and TRBJ2-1, with 10 bases lining up with TRBD2. Trimming cost V 1 base and J 4 bases; bases outside gene matches: 2. The length of the CDR3 is 15 residues. Germline CDR1 SGHRS, CDR2 YFSETQ. Here the CDR3 reads CASSLSGGEYNEQFF. DNA for the CDR3: TGCGCCAGCAGCTTGAGCGGGGGGGAGTACAATGAGCAGTTCTTC.

The chain carries TRBV19 and TRBJ1-2; no definite D call. V was cut by 6 bases and J by 3 bases, with 8 bases left in between. Per germline, CDR1 LNHDA and CDR2 SQIVND (reference sequence). There are 12 residues in the CDR3. As DNA, the CDR3 is TGTGCCAGTAGCGAGGTTGACTATGGCTACACCTTC. Protein product: CASSEVDYGYTF. The full variable domain, its missing parts supplied by reference TRBV19 and TRBJ1-2, is DGGITQSPKYLFRKEGQNVTLSCEQNLNHDAMYWYRQDPGQGLRLIYYSQIVNDFQKGDIAEGYSVSREKKESFPLTVTSAQKNPTAFYLCASSEVDYGYTFGSGTRLTVV.

V gene TRBV2 combines with J gene TRBJ1-5, with D perhaps TRBD1 (6 bases). The V end was cut by 6 bases, the J end by 6 bases, with 12 bases between. CDR3 length: 13 amino acids. Germline CDR1 SNHLY, CDR2 FYNNEI. The CDR3, as DNA: TGTGCCAGCAGCTCACAGGGAACTCAGCCCCAGCATTTT. This sequence encodes CASSSQGTQPQHF.

V is TRBV10-3 and J is TRBJ2-3, with 12 bases fitting TRBD2. CDR3 length: 16 amino acids. Germline trimming cut 2 bases from V and 2 bases from J; bases unmatched to any gene: 2. CDR1 and CDR2 from the germline V gene are ENHRY and SYGVKD. This CDR3 reads CAISEGLAGFTDTQYF. The CDR3 DNA sequence: TGTGCCATCAGTGAGGGACTAGCGGGATTCACAGATACGCAGTATTTT.

The chain couples TRBV19 to TRBJ2-3; TRBD2 matches at 11 bases. The germline gives CDR1 LNHDA, CDR2 SQIVND (reference sequence). J was trimmed by 5 bases and V by 6 bases; bases with no gene match: 7. CDR3 length: 15 amino acids. CDR3 DNA: TGTGCCAGTAGGTTACTAGCGGGAGTCGGAGATACGCAGTATTTT. Amino acids: CASRLLAGVGDTQYF. The complete variable domain, with remaining parts taken from reference TRBV19 and TRBJ2-3, reads DGGITQSPKYLFRKEGQNVTLSCEQNLNHDAMYWYRQDPGQGLRLIYYSQIVNDFQKGDIAEGYSVSREKKESFPLTVTSAQKNPTAFYLCASRLLAGVGDTQYFGPGTRLTVL.

J is TRBJ2-1 and V is TRBV27; 13 bases agree with TRBD2. CDR3 length equals 19 residues. Losses at the gene ends were 5 bases for V and 6 bases for J; bases not matched to a gene: 16. Per germline, CDR1 MNHEY and CDR2 SMNVEV (reference sequence). CDR3 loop: CASSPFRTSGSERSNEQFF. CDR3 bases: TGTGCCAGCAGTCCGTTTCGGACTAGCGGGAGCGAACGGTCCAATGAGCAGTTCTTC.

The V gene is TRBV5-1, the J gene TRBJ2-7; 9 nucleotides match TRBD1. Germline V CDR1 and CDR2: SGHRS, YFSETQ. This CDR3 spans 18 amino acids. J gave up 2 bases and V 1 base, and 13 bases lay outside the gene matches. Written as DNA, the CDR3 is TGCGCCAGCAGCTTGTGGGCCACCGGGACAGGGAGGACCTACGAGCAGTACTTC. As protein: CASSLWATGTGRTYEQYF.

The genes are TRBV4-1 and TRBJ1-1; D is unclear. The CDR3 is 14 residues long. The V end lost 2 bases, the J end lost 6 bases, and 13 bases lay between the germline ends. CDR1 and CDR2 from the germline V gene are MGHRA and YSYEKL. CDR3 nucleotides: TGCGCCAGCAGCCAATTAATCGGGATCGCTGAAGCTTTCTTT. It yields the protein CASSQLIGIAEAFF.

This chain connects TRBV6-1 to TRBJ2-2; the D gene is possibly TRBD2 (6 bases). Trimming removed 10 bases from V and 0 bases from J, with 12 bases in between. The germline CDR1 and CDR2 sequences are MNHNS and SASEGT. This CDR3 spans 14 amino acids. The CDR3 DNA is TGTGCCACCCGGGGAGGATCGAACACCGGGGAGCTGTTTTTT. Amino acid sequence: CATRGGSNTGELFF.

J is TRBJ2-2 and V is TRBV2; weak D call: TRBD2 (5 bases). The CDR3 length is 17 residues. Trimming removed 6 bases from V and 2 bases from J, with 19 bases in between. Germline assignment: CDR1 SNHLY and CDR2 FYNNEI. CDR3 protein: CASSTMLGEGNTGELFF. The CDR3 DNA follows: TGTGCCAGCAGCACCATGCTCGGGGAAGGAAACACCGGGGAGCTGTTTTTT.

This chain links TRBV4-1 with TRBJ2-1; perhaps TRBD2 as D (5 bases). Trimming cost V 0 bases and J 10 bases, with 10 bases left between them. The length of the CDR3 is 13 residues. Germline CDR1 reads MGHRA; CDR2 reads YSYEKL. The CDR3 sequence is CASSQDKREEQFF. The CDR3 DNA reads as TGCGCCAGCAGCCAAGATAAGAGGGAGGAGCAGTTCTTC.

The chain carries TRBV4-1 and TRBJ2-3, with 11 bases aligning to TRBD2. CDR1 MGHRA and CDR2 YSYEKL come from the germline V gene. The V gene end was trimmed by 6 bases and the J gene end by 0 bases; junction bases not matched to a gene: 11. The length of the CDR3 is 18 residues. CDR3 residues: CASRKTSGSESSTDTQYF. The CDR3 DNA is TGCGCCAGCAGGAAAACTAGCGGGAGTGAGTCTAGCACAGATACGCAGTATTTT.

This clone was recorded once. This rearrangement joins TRBV5-1 to TRBJ2-2, with 7 bases that match TRBD1. Per germline, CDR1 SGHRS and CDR2 YFSETQ. J lost 2 bases, V lost 3 bases, and 4 bases had no gene match. CDR3 size: 15 residues. The CDR3 region has the DNA TGCGCCAGCAGCTGGACAGGACCCAACACCGGGGAGCTGTTTTTT. The encoded protein is CASSWTGPNTGELFF.

This clone showed up just once. The rearrangement joins TRBV2 to TRBJ1-1; a possible D gene is TRBD1 (6 bases). The CDR3 covers 14 residues. Germline loops: CDR1 SNHLY, CDR2 FYNNEI. V lost 3 bases and J lost 4, with 12 bases in between. This chain's CDR3 is CASSDLRGGTEAFF. DNA for the CDR3: TGTGCCAGCAGTGATTTGAGGGGGGGCACTGAAGCTTTCTTT.

The V gene is TRBV6-1, the J gene TRBJ1-2; maybe TRBD1 (6 bases). V was pared by 4 bases and J by 2 bases, with 8 bases between. The CDR3 spans 13 residues. The germline V gene has CDR1 MNHNS and CDR2 SASEGT. The CDR3 DNA reads as TGTGCCAGCAGTGGGGGACAAAACTATGGCTACACCTTC. This translates into CASSGGQNYGYTF.

In this sample, this clone turned up once. Written as DNA, the CDR3 is TGTGCCAGCAGTTCGCAGGGAGGTGGCAACTATGGCTACACCTTC. This translates into CASSSQGGGNYGYTF. The V gene is TRBV28, the J gene TRBJ1-2; possible D gene TRBD1, 5 bases. The CDR3 contains 15 residues. Germline CDR1 reads MDHEN; CDR2 reads SYDVKM. V shed 4 bases and J shed 2 bases, with 14 bases lying between them.

The chain is built from TRBV10-2 and TRBJ2-3, with D possibly TRBD2 on 6 matching bases. CDR3 size: 15 residues. Germline V gene lookup returns CDR1 WSHSY and CDR2 SAAADI. The V and J ends lost 8 bases and 3 bases respectively, with 18 bases between them. CDR3 residues: CASAAGNLGTDTQYF. The CDR3 DNA follows: TGCGCCAGCGCAGCGGGTAATCTGGGGACAGATACGCAGTATTTT.